The clone carrying this TCR beta chain was seen only a few times. The antigen remains undetermined. Synthesis of TCR cDNA relied on 5'RACE template switching, which attached a universal primer site and UMIs. A single record per CDR3 protein comes from TCRdb applying MiXCR to the 5' RACE reads. The repertoire includes some 500,000 distinct CDR3 sequences, about 13% of them detected once, and about 14% sits in the top ten. This sample is drawn from a study of T cells after yellow fever vaccination. In the study overall: Libraries from low-cell-number fractions were prepared with the SMART-Seq v4 Ultra Low Input RNA kit.

Study-wide points: Detected again after the booster were most primary-vaccination clones, at nearly 97% CD4 and 80% to 90% CD8.

CDR3 size: 19 residues. The germline CDR1 and CDR2 sequences are LGHNA and YNFKEQ. Trimming at V came to 7 bases and at J to 0 bases, leaving 16 bases not matched to a gene. The TCR was taken from a man aged 30 to 45 who received the YFV17D yellow fever vaccine. The rearrangement links TRBV4-2 to TRBJ2-1; 9 bases are shared with TRBD2. The specimen comprised PBMCs, sampled on the day of the yellow fever booster vaccination. CDR3 amino acids: CASTSLTSGELSSYNEQFF. CDR3 in DNA: TGTGCCAGCACATCCTTGACTAGCGGAGAATTAAGCTCCTACAATGAGCAGTTCTTC.